The rows below give T cell receptor beta chains drawn from one sample of a study of T cells in localized non-small cell lung cancer. This table comes from immunoSEQ multiplex PCR, and its TCRdb copy is limited to in-frame clones, with some not included. The sample holds around 4,000 clones, about 26% seen once. Sample: lung tumor tissue, taken before any cancer treatment. The receptors come from a man aged 40 to 70 with stage I lung adenocarcinoma. CDR3s include the opening cysteine and the closing phenylalanine or tryptophan. The order of the fields is clone size, J gene, D gene, CDR3 length, V gene, CDR3 protein, CDR3 DNA. D genes are given only for firm matches. Not every row has a clone size; where given, it reads once, few, many or a size class.

size: few; J: TRBJ2-2; D: TRBD1; length: 16; V: TRBV11-3; CDR3: CASSDDGTGNTGELFF; DNA: TGTGCCAGCAGCGACGATGGGACAGGGAACACCGGGGAGCTGTTTTTT
size: .; J: TRBJ2-7; D: .; length: 11; V: TRBV6-7; CDR3: CATSGSYEQYF; DNA: TGTGCCACCTCAGGGTCCTACGAGCAGTACTTC
size: few; J: TRBJ2-1; D: .; length: 13; V: TRBV7-2; CDR3: CASSLYGGSEQFF; DNA: TGTGCCAGCAGCCTTTATGGGGGGTCCGAGCAGTTCTTC
size: few; J: TRBJ1-1; D: .; length: 13; V: TRBV19; CDR3: CASSMLTSGQAFF; DNA: TGTGCCAGTAGTATGTTGACTTCGGGTCAAGCTTTCTTT
size: few; J: TRBJ1-1; D: .; length: 14; V: TRBV11-3; CDR3: CASSSNQGETEAFF; DNA: TGTGCCAGCAGCTCGAACCAAGGGGAAACTGAAGCTTTCTTT
size: .; J: TRBJ1-1; D: .; length: 14; V: TRBV19; CDR3: CASSSGFSGTEAFF; DNA: TGTGCCAGTTCAAGTGGGTTTTCGGGCACTGAAGCTTTCTTT
size: .; J: TRBJ2-3; D: TRBD1; length: 14; V: TRBV5-1; CDR3: CASSWGQGTDTQYF; DNA: TGCGCCAGCAGCTGGGGACAGGGCACAGATACGCAGTATTTT
size: .; J: TRBJ2-3; D: TRBD2; length: 18; V: TRBV6-8; CDR3: CASSRGGLAGASTDTQYF; DNA: TGTGCCAGCAGCAGAGGGGGGCTAGCGGGAGCCAGCACAGATACGCAGTATTTT
size: few; J: TRBJ2-5; D: .; length: 14; V: TRBV11-3; CDR3: CASSSRLFQETQYF; DNA: TGTGCCAGCAGCTCCCGACTATTCCAAGAGACCCAGTACTTC
size: .; J: TRBJ2-2; D: .; length: 14; V: TRBV6-8; CDR3: CASSGGEGAGELFF; DNA: TGTGCCAGCAGTGGAGGTGAGGGCGCCGGGGAGCTGTTTTTT
size: large; J: TRBJ2-1; D: .; length: 16; V: TRBV15; CDR3: CATSRGAQGRSDEQFF; DNA: TGTGCCACCAGCAGAGGGGCGCAGGGAAGGTCCGATGAGCAGTTCTTC
size: .; J: TRBJ2-3; D: .; length: 17; V: TRBV11-3; CDR3: CASSLFLEVEGADTQYF; DNA: TGTGCCAGCAGCTTATTCTTGGAGGTAGAGGGGGCAGATACGCAGTATTTT
size: .; J: TRBJ2-3; D: .; length: 15; V: TRBV11-3; CDR3: CASSLWGAGPDTQYF; DNA: TGTGCCAGCAGCTTATGGGGGGCGGGCCCGGATACGCAGTATTTT
size: .; J: TRBJ2-7; D: TRBD2; length: 17; V: TRBV6-8; CDR3: CASRHRLAGEKSYEQYF; DNA: TGTGCCAGCAGACACAGACTAGCGGGAGAAAAGTCCTACGAGCAGTACTTC
size: .; J: TRBJ2-1; D: TRBD2; length: 20; V: TRBV10-2; CDR3: CASSELTGVQTSGRRHEQFF; DNA: TGCGCCAGCAGTGAATTAACAGGGGTCCAAACTAGCGGGAGGCGCCATGAGCAGTTCTTC
size: few; J: TRBJ1-1; D: .; length: 13; V: TRBV18; CDR3: CASSPSGYTEAFF; DNA: TGTGCCAGCTCACCAAGTGGGTACACTGAAGCTTTCTTT
size: few; J: TRBJ2-5; D: TRBD1; length: 14; V: TRBV11-3; CDR3: CASSPDRGLETQYF; DNA: TGTGCCAGCAGCCCCGACAGGGGTCTGGAGACCCAGTACTTC
size: .; J: TRBJ2-7; D: TRBD2; length: 14; V: TRBV6-8; CDR3: CASSPPGLAYEQYF; DNA: TGTGCCAGCAGCCCCCCGGGACTAGCCTACGAGCAGTACTTC
size: .; J: TRBJ2-7; D: TRBD2; length: 13; V: TRBV10-2; CDR3: CASSEGLGREQYF; DNA: TGCGCCAGCAGTGAAGGACTAGGGCGGGAGCAGTACTTC
size: .; J: TRBJ1-2; D: .; length: 16; V: TRBV19; CDR3: CASSPGGTATNYGYTF; DNA: TGTGCCAGTAGTCCAGGAGGGACGGCAACTAACTATGGCTACACCTTC
size: medium-sized; J: TRBJ1-1; D: .; length: 13; V: TRBV6-8; CDR3: CASSVSLQGAAFF; DNA: TGTGCCAGCAGCGTTTCCTTACAGGGAGCAGCTTTCTTT
size: .; J: TRBJ1-1; D: .; length: 13; V: TRBV7-2; CDR3: CASTFQGYTEAFF; DNA: TGTGCCAGCACCTTTCAGGGGTACACTGAAGCTTTCTTT
size: few; J: TRBJ2-7; D: .; length: 12; V: TRBV19; CDR3: CASSSGPYEQYF; DNA: TGTGCCAGTAGTTCCGGACCCTACGAGCAGTACTTC
size: .; J: TRBJ2-7; D: .; length: 14; V: TRBV11-3; CDR3: CASSTGRTSYEQYF; DNA: TGTGCCAGCAGCACAGGACGGACCTCCTACGAGCAGTACTTC
size: .; J: TRBJ1-1; D: .; length: 12; V: TRBV19; CDR3: CASSIGYTEAFF; DNA: TGTGCCAGTAGTATCGGGTACACTGAAGCTTTCTTT
size: .; J: TRBJ1-5; D: TRBD1; length: 13; V: TRBV18; CDR3: CASSPDRAQPQHF; DNA: TGTGCCAGCTCACCCGACAGGGCTCAGCCCCAGCATTTT
size: .; J: TRBJ1-5; D: .; length: 17; V: TRBV9; CDR3: CASSGRGEVYSNQPQHF; DNA: TGTGCCAGCAGTGGCCGGGGAGAGGTTTATAGCAATCAGCCCCAGCATTTT
size: .; J: TRBJ2-7; D: TRBD2; length: 15; V: TRBV28; CDR3: CASSAQGGSAYEQYF; DNA: TGTGCCAGCAGTGCTCAGGGCGGGAGTGCCTACGAGCAGTACTTC
size: .; J: TRBJ1-5; D: .; length: 15; V: TRBV28; CDR3: CASSPSLSGNQPQHF; DNA: TGTGCCAGCAGTCCCAGCCTGTCAGGAAATCAGCCCCAGCATTTT
size: .; J: TRBJ2-5; D: TRBD1; length: 14; V: TRBV11-3; CDR3: CASSMGQGAETQYF; DNA: TGTGCCAGCAGCATGGGACAGGGGGCTGAGACCCAGTACTTC
size: .; J: TRBJ1-1; D: .; length: 15; V: TRBV5-1; CDR3: CASSVAGDGRTEAFF; DNA: TGCGCCAGCAGCGTAGCAGGAGACGGTCGCACTGAAGCTTTCTTT
size: .; J: TRBJ2-4; D: .; length: 13; V: TRBV19; CDR3: CASSISGQNIQYF; DNA: TGTGCCAGTAGTATAAGCGGCCAAAACATTCAGTACTTC
size: few; J: TRBJ2-1; D: .; length: 16; V: TRBV11-3; CDR3: CASRQGRYSSYNEQFF; DNA: TGTGCCAGCAGGCAAGGGCGTTACAGCTCCTACAATGAGCAGTTCTTC
size: .; J: TRBJ1-1; D: .; length: 12; V: TRBV18; CDR3: CASSQLPTEAFF; DNA: TGTGCCAGCTCACAGTTACCCACTGAAGCTTTCTTT